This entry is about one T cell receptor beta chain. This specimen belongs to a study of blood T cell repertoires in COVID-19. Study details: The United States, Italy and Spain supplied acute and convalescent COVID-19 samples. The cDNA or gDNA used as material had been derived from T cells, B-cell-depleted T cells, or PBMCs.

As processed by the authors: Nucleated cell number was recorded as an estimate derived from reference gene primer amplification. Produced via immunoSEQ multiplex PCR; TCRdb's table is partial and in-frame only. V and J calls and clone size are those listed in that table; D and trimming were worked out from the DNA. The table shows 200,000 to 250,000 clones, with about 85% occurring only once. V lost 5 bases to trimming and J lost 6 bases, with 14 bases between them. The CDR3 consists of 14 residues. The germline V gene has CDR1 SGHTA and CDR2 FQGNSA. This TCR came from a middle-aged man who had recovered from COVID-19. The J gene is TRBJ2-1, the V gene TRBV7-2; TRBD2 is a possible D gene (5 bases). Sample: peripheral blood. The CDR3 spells CASSPRGLGNEQFF. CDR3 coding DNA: TGTGCCAGCAGCCCTCGAGGGTTGGGCAATGAGCAGTTCTTC.